The T cell receptor beta chain described here comes from a study of OX40 agonist ivuxolimab in advanced cancers. Study summary: Patients received intravenous ivuxolimab every 2 weeks at 0.01 to 10 mg/kg.

The CDR3 runs to 17 residues. The V end lost 3 bases, the J end lost 7 bases, and 22 bases lay between the germline ends. Germline CDR1 reads SEHNR; CDR2 reads FQNEAQ (reference sequence). Assay: immunoSEQ multiplex PCR; the TCRdb copy retains only in-frame clones and omits some. The profile covers over 70,000 clones, with about nine tenths appearing a single time and roughly 0.56% taken by the ten largest. Sequencing used CD4+ or CD8+ T cells sorted from blood, obtained in a trial of the OX40 agonist ivuxolimab. V gene TRBV7-9 combines with J gene TRBJ1-5; tentatively, D is TRBD1 (5 bases). The source of this sequence is an adult with an advanced solid tumor such as melanoma, head and neck, liver or kidney cancer. DNA for the CDR3: TGTGCCAGCAGCTTTAGTACAGGAACCGGGCTAAGCCAGCCCCAGCATTTT. This encodes CASSFSTGTGLSQPQHF.